A selection of T cell receptor beta chains follows, all from one sample in a study of early T cells in non-severe SARS-CoV-2 infection. Via MiXCR, TCRdb re-called the 5' RACE reads, giving one row per CDR3 protein. There are about 60,000 distinct CDR3 sequences in the sample; around 10% occur only once, and roughly 15% lies in the top ten. The sequenced sample was whole blood. These receptors came from an adult who was a healthcare worker with PCR-confirmed SARS-CoV-2 infection or an uninfected control (not recorded which). Both conserved end residues are part of each CDR3. Each record gives: clone size, D gene, J gene, V gene, CDR3 DNA, CDR3 protein. The D gene is left open where the match is weak. Some rows mark clone size as missing; the rest say once, few, many or name a class of expanded clone.

few	.	TRBJ2-3	TRBV20-1	TGCAGTGCGCACAGGGGAGGGGTAGATACGCAGTATTTT	CSAHRGGVDTQYF
few	TRBD2	TRBJ2-2	TRBV12-3/TRBV12-4	TGTGCCAGCAGCCTGTCTGGACTAGCGGAATTTAGAGTGCTGTTTTTT	CASSLSGLAEFRVLFF
few	.	TRBJ2-3	TRBV11-2	TGTGCCAGCAGCTTAGATCGTGCAGATACGCAGTATTTT	CASSLDRADTQYF
.	.	TRBJ2-3	TRBV12-3/TRBV12-4	TGTGCCAGCAGTCCAGGGGGGACAGCGTACGTTGATACGCAGTATTTT	CASSPGGTAYVDTQYF
many	.	TRBJ2-1	TRBV4-3	TGCGCCAGCAGCCAAGATAGCCATAGCGCTGAGCAGTTCTTC	CASSQDSHSAEQFF
few	TRBD1	TRBJ1-2	TRBV29-1	TGCAGCGTCGGACAGGCTAACTATGGCTACACCTTC	CSVGQANYGYTF
many	TRBD1	TRBJ2-2	TRBV6-2/TRBV6-3	TGTGCCAGCAGCCGGGACAGGGGATTGGACACCGGGGAGCTGTTTTTT	CASSRDRGLDTGELFF
many	.	TRBJ1-1	TRBV28	TGTGCCAGCAGTCGAGACAGGCCGAACACTGAAGCTTTCTTT	CASSRDRPNTEAFF
many	TRBD2	TRBJ2-1	TRBV2	TGTGCCAGCAGTGCCCCGTCGGGACTAGCGGGCTACAATGAGCAGTTCTTC	CASSAPSGLAGYNEQFF
many	.	TRBJ1-3	TRBV4-2	TGTGCCAGCAGCCAAGATATTTGGAGGGGCTCAGGAAACACCATATATTTT	CASSQDIWRGSGNTIYF
.	.	TRBJ2-1	TRBV29-1	TGCAGCGTCTCTATTAACAATGAGCAGTTCTTC	CSVSINNEQFF
many	TRBD2	TRBJ2-3	TRBV6-2/TRBV6-3	TGTGCCAGCAGTTACTCGGGGACTAGCGGGAGAAGAACAGATACGCAGTATTTT	CASSYSGTSGRRTDTQYF
medium-sized	TRBD2	TRBJ2-1	TRBV29-1	TGCAGCGTTGAGTCGAGCGGGAGGGCCGTTGAGCAGTTCTTC	CSVESSGRAVEQFF
once	.	TRBJ1-1	TRBV12-3/TRBV12-4	TGTGCCAGCAGATCGGAGAACACTGAAGCTTTCTTT	CASRSENTEAFF
.	.	TRBJ2-6	TRBV25-1	TGTGCCAGCAGTAACTGGGACTTCTCTGGGGCCAACGTCCTGACTTTC	CASSNWDFSGANVLTF
many	.	TRBJ1-4	TRBV28	TGTGCCAGCAGTCCCCAAGTGGGGGGTGGCCATGAAAAACTGTTTTTT	CASSPQVGGGHEKLFF
.	TRBD1	TRBJ1-1	TRBV7-8	TGTGCCAGCAGCGGTTGGACAGGGACGAGGCTCACTGAAGCTTTCTTT	CASSGWTGTRLTEAFF
.	TRBD2	TRBJ2-5	TRBV20-1	TGCAGTGCGAGGACTAGGGGATTGGAGACCCAGTACTTC	CSARTRGLETQYF
many	TRBD1	TRBJ2-7	TRBV10-2	TGCGCCAGCAGCGGGACAGGCTCCTACGAGCAGTACTTC	CASSGTGSYEQYF